Following are 11 T cell receptor beta chains from one sample sequenced in a study of T cell responses to AZD1222 COVID-19 vaccine. Repertoires were generated with immunoSEQ multiplex PCR, while TCRdb's copy carries only in-frame clones and drops some. The sample has 110,000 to 150,000 clones, over 75% seen once. The sample consisted of peripheral blood, taken on day 0 of AZD1222 vaccination. Every receptor here comes from an adult in good health.

In this sample, this clone turned up once. V is TRBV3-1 (or the pseudogene TRBV3-2) and J is TRBJ2-5; D is perhaps TRBD2 (6 bases). Germline V gene lookup returns CDR1 LGHDT and CDR2 YNNKEL (reference sequence). The ends were cut back, 3 bases at V and 7 bases at J, with 18 bases in the middle. The CDR3 loop spans 15 amino acids. The DNA of the CDR3 is TGTGCCAGCAGCCAGAGTAGCGGCCTCCGTGGGACCCAGTACTTC. Amino acid sequence: CASSQSSGLRGTQYF.

J is TRBJ2-2 and V is TRBV19, with 9 bases that match TRBD2. The CDR3 totals 14 residues. From germline, CDR1 is LNHDA and CDR2 SQIVND (reference sequence). The junction had 2 bases not matched to a gene; V was cut back by 4 bases and J by 5 bases. The CDR3 DNA follows: TGTGCCAGTAGTAGCGGGAGGGATACCGGGGAGCTGTTTTTT. Amino acid sequence: CASSSGRDTGELFF.

J is TRBJ1-5 and V is TRBV28; D is unclear. The CDR3 has 15 amino acids. V lost 6 bases, J lost 3 bases, and 15 bases lay in between. Germline V gives CDR1 MDHEN, CDR2 SYDVKM. The CDR3 here is CASRATLAPNQPQHF. DNA of the CDR3: TGTGCCAGCAGGGCTACATTAGCCCCCAATCAGCCCCAGCATTTT.

The J gene is TRBJ1-1, the V gene TRBV15, with 7 bases aligning to TRBD1. V shed 0 bases and J 5 bases; nucleotides not matched to a gene: 9. Germline CDR1 is LNHNV and CDR2 is YYDKDF (reference sequence). The CDR3 loop spans 16 amino acids. The CDR3 spells CATSRDPQGGSTEAFF. Here the CDR3 DNA reads TGTGCCACCAGCAGAGATCCCCAGGGGGGCTCTACTGAAGCTTTCTTT.

The V call is TRBV6-2 or TRBV6-3, the J call TRBJ2-5; possibly TRBD2 for D (5 bases). Germline assignment: CDR1 MNHEY and CDR2 SVGEGT. V dropped 5 bases and J dropped 1 base, with 11 bases sitting between them. There are 14 residues in the CDR3. The CDR3 DNA follows: TGTGCCAGCAGTCCAGGCGGGCTCCAAGAGACCCAGTACTTC. This gives the protein CASSPGGLQETQYF.

Here the CDR3 DNA reads TGTGCCAGCAGCTTCCCTAGCGGGGGTCACAATGAGCAGTTCTTC. Translation: CASSFPSGGHNEQFF. The chain recombines TRBV5-6 with TRBJ2-1; 10 nucleotides agree with TRBD2. The ends lost 2 bases at V and 5 bases at J; junction bases unmatched: 4. Germline CDR1 is SGHDT and CDR2 is YYEEEE. This CDR3 comprises 15 residues.

The chain uses TRBV4-1 and TRBJ1-6; D ambiguous. The CDR3 loop spans 18 amino acids. The V end was cut by 4 bases, the J end by 0 bases, with 16 bases between. Germline CDR1 and CDR2: MGHRA and YSYEKL. The DNA of the CDR3 is TGCGCCAGCAGCCTCCTTTGGGAGGTGAGCTCCTATAATTCACCCCTCCACTTT. Amino acids: CASSLLWEVSSYNSPLHF.

The CDR3 is CASRDLGQGSTGELFF. CDR3 nucleotide sequence: TGTGCCAGCAGGGACCTGGGACAGGGGAGCACCGGGGAGCTGTTTTTT. The rearrangement joins TRBV2 to TRBJ2-2; TRBD1 aligns across 10 bases. The CDR3 loop spans 16 amino acids. Germline values: CDR1 SNHLY, CDR2 FYNNEI. After removal of 6 bases from V and 4 bases from J, the junction contained 8 bases not matched to a gene.

The chain links TRBV5-1 to TRBJ1-3; perhaps TRBD1 as D (5 bases). The CDR3 totals 14 residues. The germline gives CDR1 SGHRS, CDR2 YFSETQ. V lost 4 bases, J lost 3 bases, and 11 bases lay in between. This CDR3 reads CASSNSGFGNTIYF. Here the CDR3 DNA reads TGCGCCAGCAGCAACTCAGGGTTTGGAAACACCATATATTTT.

The genes are TRBV2 and TRBJ2-7; 9 bases align to TRBD1. The V gene end was trimmed by 3 bases and the J gene end by 5 bases; junction bases not matched to a gene: 8. Germline CDR1 SNHLY, CDR2 FYNNEI. The CDR3 consists of 15 residues. The CDR3 bases are TGTGCCAGCAGTGACAAGGGACAGGGAACTAACGAGCAGTACTTC. It yields the protein CASSDKGQGTNEQYF.

This chain uses TRBV6-1 with TRBJ1-4; possibly TRBD1 for D (6 bases). Trimming took off 2 bases at V and 7 bases at J, with 17 bases between the two ends. The CDR3 is 16 residues long. The germline gives CDR1 MNHNS, CDR2 SASEGT. The CDR3 DNA reads TGTGCCAGCAGTGAAATCAGGGGTAGTTTCACTGAAAAACTGTTTTTT. This translates into CASSEIRGSFTEKLFF.